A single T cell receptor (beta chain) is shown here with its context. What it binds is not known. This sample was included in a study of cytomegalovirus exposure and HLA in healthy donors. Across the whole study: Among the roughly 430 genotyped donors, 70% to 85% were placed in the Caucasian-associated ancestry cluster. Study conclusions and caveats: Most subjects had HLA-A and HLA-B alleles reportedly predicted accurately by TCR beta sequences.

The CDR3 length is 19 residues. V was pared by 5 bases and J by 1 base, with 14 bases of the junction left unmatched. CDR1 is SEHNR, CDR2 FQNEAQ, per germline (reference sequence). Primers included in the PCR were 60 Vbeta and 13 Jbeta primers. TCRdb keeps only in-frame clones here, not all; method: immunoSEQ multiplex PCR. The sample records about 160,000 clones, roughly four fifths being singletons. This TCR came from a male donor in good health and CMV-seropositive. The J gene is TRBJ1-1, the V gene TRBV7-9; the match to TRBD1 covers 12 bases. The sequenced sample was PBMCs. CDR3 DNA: TGTGCCAGCAGCCTAAGGGCCGGGACAGGGGGCAAGAAGAACACTGAAGCTTTCTTT. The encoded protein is CASSLRAGTGGKKNTEAFF.